This T cell receptor (beta chain) was obtained from a study of blood T cells in healthy people across ages. Next came a second PCR, run for about 7 to 12 cycles, which used a sample-barcoded 5' primer along with a J-beta primer mix. Every individual sample yielded 2.5 million or more paired-end reads (each containing CDR3). TCRdb processed the 5' RACE reads anew with MiXCR; each CDR3 protein has one entry. Of about 670,000 distinct CDR3 sequences in the sample, 35% to 50% were seen once. A few counts support this clonotype. The CDR3 spans 15 residues. V was trimmed by 4 bases and J by 0 bases, leaving 13 bases between them. Germline V CDR1 and CDR2: MGHDK, SYGVNS.

The chain links TRBV25-1 to TRBJ2-7; possibly TRBD1 for D (5 bases). Input material: blood. This TCR was recovered from a man older than 75 in good health. This chain's CDR3 is CASSVRGASSYEQYF. In DNA form, the CDR3 reads TGTGCCAGCAGTGTCCGTGGGGCCAGCTCCTACGAGCAGTACTTC.